The clone carrying this T cell receptor beta chain was found a few times. Its antigen is unidentified. This specimen comes from a study of shared clonotypes between healthy human individuals. General observations from the study: Across subsets, estimated richness was generally greater for naive than for memory populations.

Profiled with immunoSEQ multiplex PCR; TCRdb holds only in-frame clones, not every one. Of approximately 110,000 clones in the sample, less than 80% were seen once. Per the germline V gene, CDR1 is MDHEN and CDR2 is SYDVKM. V shed 6 bases and J shed 7 bases, with 9 bases lying between them. The CDR3 has 11 amino acids. The sequenced material came from memory CD8+ T cells sorted from blood. As for subset: CD45RO+ cells pooled with CCR7-negative TemRA cells. The genes are TRBV28 and TRBJ1-2; tentative D call: TRBD1 (5 bases). This receptor was identified in a woman aged 25-40 years in good health. CDR3 sequence: CASRVGLGYTF. The CDR3 region has the DNA TGTGCCAGCAGGGTGGGGCTTGGCTACACCTTC.